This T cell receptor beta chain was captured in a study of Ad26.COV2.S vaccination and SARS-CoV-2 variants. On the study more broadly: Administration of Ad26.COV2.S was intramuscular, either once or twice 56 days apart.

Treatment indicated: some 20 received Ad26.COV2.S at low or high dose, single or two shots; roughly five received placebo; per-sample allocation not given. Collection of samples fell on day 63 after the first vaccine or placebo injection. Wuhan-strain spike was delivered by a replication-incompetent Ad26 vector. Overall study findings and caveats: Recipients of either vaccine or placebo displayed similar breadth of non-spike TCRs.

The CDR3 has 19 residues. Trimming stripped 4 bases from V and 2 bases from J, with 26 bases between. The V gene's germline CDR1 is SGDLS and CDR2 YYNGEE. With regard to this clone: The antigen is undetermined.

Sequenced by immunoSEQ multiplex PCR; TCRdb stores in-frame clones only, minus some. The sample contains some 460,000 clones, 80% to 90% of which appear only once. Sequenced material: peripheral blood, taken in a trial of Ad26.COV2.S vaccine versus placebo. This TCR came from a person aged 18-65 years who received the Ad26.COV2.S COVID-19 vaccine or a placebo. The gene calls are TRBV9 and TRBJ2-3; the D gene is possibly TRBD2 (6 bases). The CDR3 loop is CASSPRWDPGVFHTDTQYF. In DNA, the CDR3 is TGTGCCAGCAGCCCGAGATGGGACCCGGGGGTATTCCACACAGATACGCAGTATTTT.